The 10 T cell receptor beta chains listed next were all sequenced from one sample in a study of blood T cell repertoires in COVID-19. This table comes from immunoSEQ multiplex PCR, and its TCRdb copy is limited to in-frame clones, with some not included. Seen here are a few hundred thousand clones, roughly 85% observed once, and the top ten hold roughly 4.2%. Sequencing input: PBMCs or T cells enriched from blood (not recorded which). The origin of the receptors is a woman between 35 and 50 years old with acute COVID-19.

This chain uses TRBV7-7 with TRBJ2-5; 7 nucleotides match TRBD1. Germline V gives CDR1 SSHAT, CDR2 FNYEAQ (reference sequence). The CDR3 is 16 amino acids. With 5 bases clipped from V and 4 bases from J, the junction kept 13 bases outside the gene matches. CDR3 DNA: TGTGCCAGCAGCCGGACAGGCTCCTCAGGCGGAGAGACCCAGTACTTC. Encoded protein: CASSRTGSSGGETQYF.

The chain has TRBV19 and TRBJ1-2; D call uncertain. Germline assignment: CDR1 LNHDA and CDR2 SQIVND (reference sequence). The V end lost 6 bases, the J end lost 7 bases, and 21 bases lay between the germline ends. The CDR3 has 15 amino acids. In DNA, the CDR3 is TGTGCCAGTAGCACCCGTAACCGGGGATCAGGTGGCTACACCTTC. Translated: CASSTRNRGSGGYTF. Full variable domain (rest looked up from reference TRBV19 and TRBJ1-2): DGGITQSPKYLFRKEGQNVTLSCEQNLNHDAMYWYRQDPGQGLRLIYYSQIVNDFQKGDIAEGYSVSREKKESFPLTVTSAQKNPTAFYLCASSTRNRGSGGYTFGSGTRLTVV.

The CDR3 region is CASSQDLSGGGLGSNQPQHF. The CDR3 DNA reads TGCGCCAGCAGCCAAGACCTGTCAGGGGGCGGGTTAGGGAGCAATCAGCCCCAGCATTTT. The chain employs TRBV4-3 and TRBJ1-5, with TRBD1 identical over 8 bases. From germline, CDR1 is LGHNA and CDR2 YSLEER. The ends lost 0 bases at V and 1 base at J; junction bases unmatched: 14. CDR3 length: 20 amino acids.

J is TRBJ2-7 and V is TRBV18; 10 bases map to TRBD1. Germline lookup yields CDR1 KGHSH and CDR2 LQKENI. Trimming cost V 1 base and J 6 bases; bases outside gene matches: 6. The CDR3 totals 15 residues. CDR3 sequence (DNA): TGTGCCAGCTCACCACTCGGGACAGGGGAGGGCGAGCAGTACTTC. Translated: CASSPLGTGEGEQYF.

The chain recombines TRBV6-5 with TRBJ1-4, with D hard to call. The V end lost 0 bases, the J end lost 8 bases, and 13 bases lay between the germline ends. Germline V gene lookup returns CDR1 MNHEY and CDR2 SVGAGI. The CDR3 totals 15 residues. The CDR3 loop is CASSYSAARGEKLFF. The CDR3 bases are TGTGCCAGCAGTTACTCGGCAGCCCGAGGGGAAAAACTGTTTTTT.

This clone showed up just once. The rearrangement uses TRBV24-1 and TRBJ2-3, with D hard to call. With 1 base removed from V and 2 bases from J, the gap between germline ends came to 3 bases. CDR1 and CDR2 from the germline V gene are KGHDR and SFDVKD. The CDR3 sequence is 13 residues long. The CDR3 nucleotides read TGTGCCACCAGTGATTTCTCCACAGATACGCAGTATTTT. Amino acids: CATSDFSTDTQYF.

V and J are TRBV7-8 and TRBJ2-5; the match to TRBD2 covers 8 bases. The V segment lost 4 bases and the J segment 5 bases; nucleotides outside the gene matches: 12. The V gene's germline CDR1 is SGHVS and CDR2 FQNEAQ. This CDR3 region has 16 residues. The chain's CDR3 is CASSWGLGGEWETQYF. The DNA for the CDR3 is TGTGCCAGCAGCTGGGGACTAGGGGGGGAATGGGAGACCCAGTACTTC.

This chain links TRBV3-1 (or the pseudogene TRBV3-2) with TRBJ2-1; unclear D gene. The germline gives CDR1 LGHDT, CDR2 YNNKEL (reference sequence). The CDR3 has 16 amino acids. V lost 0 bases and J lost 3, with 12 bases in between. CDR3 DNA sequence: TGTGCCAGCAGCCAAGAGATGCAGGTCGTCTACAATGAGCAGTTCTTC. Residues: CASSQEMQVVYNEQFF.

This rearrangement joins TRBV11-3 to TRBJ2-1; 7 nucleotides match TRBD2. V lost 0 bases, J lost 5 bases, and 4 bases stayed unmatched. This CDR3 has 15 residues. Germline values: CDR1 SGHNT, CDR2 YENEEA. CDR3 coding DNA: TGTGCCAGCAGCTTAGAAGGTCTAGCGGACAATGAGCAGTTCTTC. Translated: CASSLEGLADNEQFF.

This chain's CDR3 is CSLPDTRNTIYF. CDR3 nucleotides: TGCAGCCTCCCTGACACGCGAAACACCATATATTTT. The rearrangement uses TRBV29-1 and TRBJ1-3; D uncertain. Trimming removed 8 bases at V and 5 bases at J, with 13 bases between. This CDR3 region has 12 residues. Germline lookup yields CDR1 SQVTM and CDR2 ANQGSEA.